Following are 9 T cell receptor beta chains from one sample sequenced in a study of cytomegalovirus exposure and HLA in healthy donors. Clones were sequenced by immunoSEQ multiplex PCR, and TCRdb holds only the in-frame ones, with some missing. Among about 160,000 clones listed, roughly 95% were seen once. Sequencing used PBMCs. These receptors originate from a woman under 30 in good health and CMV-seronegative.

The V gene is TRBV6-5, the J gene TRBJ1-1, with D possibly matching TRBD1 (5 bases). The germline V gene has CDR1 MNHEY and CDR2 SVGAGI. This CDR3 region has 16 residues. V lost 0 bases and J 5 bases, leaving 16 bases between the germline ends. CDR3 DNA sequence: TGTGCCAGCAGTTACTCGACAGCGGGTGTAGGGACTGAAGCTTTCTTT. Protein: CASSYSTAGVGTEAFF.

The V gene is TRBV9, the J gene TRBJ1-2, with 8 bases identical to TRBD1. Unmatched junction bases numbered 8, after V lost 3 bases and J lost 7 bases. The CDR3 covers 14 residues. The germline gives CDR1 SGDLS, CDR2 YYNGEE. DNA of the CDR3: TGTGCCAGCAGCGCAGGGGGCCCCCTGGGTGGCTACACCTTC. It encodes CASSAGGPLGGYTF.

This clone was counted between two and nine times. As DNA, the CDR3 is TGTGCCAGCAGCTCGGGACAGGGGATGCGGCCCCAGCATTTT. Residues: CASSSGQGMRPQHF. The chain links TRBV6-5 to TRBJ1-5; 10 bases fit TRBD1. This CDR3 is built from 14 residues. Trimming at V came to 6 bases and at J to 9 bases, leaving 8 bases not matched to a gene. CDR1 is MNHEY, CDR2 SVGAGI, per germline.

The rearrangement joins TRBV11-2 to TRBJ2-3; perhaps TRBD2 as D (5 bases). The germline V gene has CDR1 SGHAT and CDR2 FQNNGV. This CDR3 spans 15 amino acids. The germline V and J ends were trimmed by 1 base and 1 base, with 9 bases remaining between them. In nucleotides, the CDR3 is TGTGCCAGCAGCTTAGGGTCCGGGGGCACAGATACGCAGTATTTT. Protein product: CASSLGSGGTDTQYF.

The gene calls are TRBV29-1 and TRBJ2-5, with D perhaps TRBD2 (6 bases). CDR3 length equals 12 residues. Germline-derived CDR1 and CDR2 are SQVTM and ANQGSEA. V lost 7 bases to trimming and J lost 1 base, with 10 bases between them. For the CDR3, the DNA is TGCAGCGCCGGGCGGGGCCAAGAGACCCAGTACTTC. Protein: CSAGRGQETQYF. Combining the CDR3 with reference TRBV29-1 and TRBJ2-5 gives the whole variable domain SAVISQKPSRDICQRGTSLTIQCQVDSQVTMMFWYRQQPGQSLTLIATANQGSEATYESGFVIDKFPISRPNLTFSTLTVSNMSPEDSSIYLCSAGRGQETQYFGPGTRLLVL.

The chain couples TRBV2 to TRBJ2-5; D is possibly TRBD2 (6 bases). CDR3 size: 12 residues. Germline CDR1 reads SNHLY; CDR2 reads FYNNEI. Trimming pared 5 bases from V and 6 bases from J, leaving 10 bases between. CDR3 in amino acids: CASSRDWQTQYF. CDR3 sequence (DNA): TGTGCCAGCAGTAGGGACTGGCAGACCCAGTACTTC. The full variable domain, its missing parts supplied by reference TRBV2 and TRBJ2-5, is EPEVTQTPSHQVTQMGQEVILRCVPISNHLYFYWYRQILGQKVEFLVSFYNNEISEKSEIFDDQFSVERPDGSNFTLKIRSTKLEDSAMYFCASSRDWQTQYFGPGTRLLVL.

This chain uses TRBV7-8 with TRBJ1-1, with a possible D match to TRBD1 (5 bases). Germline V gives CDR1 SGHVS, CDR2 FQNEAQ. This CDR3 is built from 15 residues. V lost 5 bases and J 1 base, leaving 14 bases between the germline ends. CDR3 DNA: TGTGCCAGCAGCCCCCAGGGTACGAGGAACACTGAAGCTTTCTTT. This gives the protein CASSPQGTRNTEAFF.

This clone came up a few times. The genes are TRBV7-9 and TRBJ1-4, with D uncertain. Looked up from germline, CDR1 is SEHNR and CDR2 is FQNEAQ (reference sequence). The CDR3 extends over 14 amino acids. V lost 3 bases, J lost 3 bases, and 8 bases lay in between. In DNA, the CDR3 is TGTGCCAGCAGCTTTTTGCCGGCTAATGAAAAACTGTTTTTT. Protein: CASSFLPANEKLFF.

This clone was recorded once. The rearrangement links TRBV2 to TRBJ2-5; D gene ambiguous. Germline V gives CDR1 SNHLY, CDR2 FYNNEI. V dropped 4 bases and J dropped 5 bases, with 5 bases sitting between them. The length of the CDR3 is 11 residues. CDR3 DNA: TGTGCCAGCAGTGCCGTGGAGACCCAGTACTTC. Translating it yields CASSAVETQYF. Full variable domain (rest looked up from reference TRBV2 and TRBJ2-5): EPEVTQTPSHQVTQMGQEVILRCVPISNHLYFYWYRQILGQKVEFLVSFYNNEISEKSEIFDDQFSVERPDGSNFTLKIRSTKLEDSAMYFCASSAVETQYFGPGTRLLVL.